What follows describes a single T cell receptor (beta chain). Looked up from germline, CDR1 is SGHVS and CDR2 is FQNEAQ. J lost 7 bases, V lost 4 bases, and 10 bases had no gene match. The CDR3 runs 14 residues. The data are from a study of TIL therapy for anti-PD-1-resistant metastatic lung cancer. For the study at large: Tumors carried a median roughly 1.5 non-synonymous mutations per megabase.

Documented time point: pre-treatment sample, taken before nivolumab and TIL therapy. The libraries were made with immunoSEQ v3. Libraries were sequenced to 1.5 million to 2.5 million read pairs (survey) or roughly 5-6.5 million (deep). Some clones are missing from TCRdb's copy, which holds only in-frame ones; the method was immunoSEQ multiplex PCR. The repertoire has tens of thousands of clones, 80% to 90% of them found once; the top ten carry 5%. The clonotype comes from a person between 25 and 80 years old with non-small cell lung cancer. V gene TRBV7-8 combines with J gene TRBJ2-7; 7 positions match TRBD2. The source was blood, collected at baseline. The CDR3 region has the DNA TGTGCCAGCAGCTCCGGGACTAACACTAGAGAGCAGTACTTC. Residues: CASSSGTNTREQYF.